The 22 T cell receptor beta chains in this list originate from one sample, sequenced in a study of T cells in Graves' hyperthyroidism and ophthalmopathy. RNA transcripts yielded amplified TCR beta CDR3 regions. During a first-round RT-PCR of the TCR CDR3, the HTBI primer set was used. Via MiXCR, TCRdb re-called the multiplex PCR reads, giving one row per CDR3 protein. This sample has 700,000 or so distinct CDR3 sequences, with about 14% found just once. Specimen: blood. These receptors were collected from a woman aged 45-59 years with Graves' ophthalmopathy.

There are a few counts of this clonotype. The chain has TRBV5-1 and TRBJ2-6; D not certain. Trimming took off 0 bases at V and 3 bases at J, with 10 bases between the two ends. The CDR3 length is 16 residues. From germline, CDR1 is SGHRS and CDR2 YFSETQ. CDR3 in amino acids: CASSLAIGNGANVLTF. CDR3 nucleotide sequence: TGCGCCAGCAGCTTGGCCATAGGGAATGGGGCCAACGTCCTGACTTTC.

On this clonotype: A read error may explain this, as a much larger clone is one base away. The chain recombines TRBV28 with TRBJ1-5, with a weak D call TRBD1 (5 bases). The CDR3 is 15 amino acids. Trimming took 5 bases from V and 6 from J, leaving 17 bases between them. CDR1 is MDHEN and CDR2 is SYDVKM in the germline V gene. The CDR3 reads CASSERTRFGQPQHF. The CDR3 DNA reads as TGTGCCAGCAGTGAACGGACAAGGTTTGGTCAGCCCCAGCATTTT.

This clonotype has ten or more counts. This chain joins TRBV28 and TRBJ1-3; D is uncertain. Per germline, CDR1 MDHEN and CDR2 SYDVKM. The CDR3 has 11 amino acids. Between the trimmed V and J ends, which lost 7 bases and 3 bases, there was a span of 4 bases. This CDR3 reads CASMDGNTIYF. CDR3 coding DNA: TGTGCCAGCATGGATGGAAACACCATATATTTT.

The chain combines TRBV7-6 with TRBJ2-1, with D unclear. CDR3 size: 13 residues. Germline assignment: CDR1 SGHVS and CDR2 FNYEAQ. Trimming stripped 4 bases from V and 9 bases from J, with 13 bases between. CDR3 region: CASSSPRLPEQFF. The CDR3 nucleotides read TGTGCCAGCAGCTCCCCCCGGCTCCCTGAGCAGTTCTTC.

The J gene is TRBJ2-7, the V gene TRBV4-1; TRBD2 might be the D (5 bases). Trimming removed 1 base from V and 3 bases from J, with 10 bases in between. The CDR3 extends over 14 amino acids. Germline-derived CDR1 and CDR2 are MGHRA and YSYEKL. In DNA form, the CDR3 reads TGCGCCAGCAGCCAAGGAGCGGTCAACTACGAGCAGTACTTC. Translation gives CASSQGAVNYEQYF.

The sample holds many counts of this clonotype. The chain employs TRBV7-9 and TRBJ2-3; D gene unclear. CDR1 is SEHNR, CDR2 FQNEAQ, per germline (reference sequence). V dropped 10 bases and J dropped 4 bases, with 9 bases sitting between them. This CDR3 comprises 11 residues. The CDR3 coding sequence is TGTGCCACCCCCCAGGCAGATACGCAGTATTTT. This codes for CATPQADTQYF.

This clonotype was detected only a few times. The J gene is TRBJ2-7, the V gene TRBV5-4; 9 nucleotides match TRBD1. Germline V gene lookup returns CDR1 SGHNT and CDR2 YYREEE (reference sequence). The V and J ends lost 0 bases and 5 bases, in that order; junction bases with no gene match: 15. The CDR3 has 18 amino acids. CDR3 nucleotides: TGTGCCAGCAGCTTGGATGGGACAGGGCCGGGAAGCTTCCACGAGCAGTACTTC. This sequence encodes CASSLDGTGPGSFHEQYF.

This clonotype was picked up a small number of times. Here the CDR3 DNA reads TGTGCCAGCAGCGTCGGGATAGGTGGAGGCACTAATGAAAAACTGTTTTTT. Protein product: CASSVGIGGGTNEKLFF. The chain carries TRBV9 and TRBJ1-4, with D uncertain. Germline CDR1 SGDLS, CDR2 YYNGEE. The V end was cut by 2 bases, the J end by 2 bases, with 16 bases between. This CDR3 contains 17 residues.

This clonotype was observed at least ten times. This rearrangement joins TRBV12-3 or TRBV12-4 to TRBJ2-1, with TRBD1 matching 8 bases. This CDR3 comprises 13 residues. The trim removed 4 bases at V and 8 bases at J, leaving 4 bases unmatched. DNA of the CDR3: TGTGCCAGCAGTTCGGACAGGGATGATGAGCAGTTCTTC. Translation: CASSSDRDDEQFF.

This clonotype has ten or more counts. CDR3 loop: CSASKPSGQSYEQYF. The CDR3 DNA reads TGCAGTGCTAGTAAGCCGTCGGGGCAATCCTACGAGCAGTACTTC. The chain uses TRBV20-1 and TRBJ2-7; D may correspond to TRBD1 or TRBD2 (5 bases each). V was clipped by 3 bases and J by 1 base, with 16 bases between them. Germline CDR1 is DFQATT and CDR2 is SNEGSKA (reference sequence). The CDR3 sequence is 15 residues long.

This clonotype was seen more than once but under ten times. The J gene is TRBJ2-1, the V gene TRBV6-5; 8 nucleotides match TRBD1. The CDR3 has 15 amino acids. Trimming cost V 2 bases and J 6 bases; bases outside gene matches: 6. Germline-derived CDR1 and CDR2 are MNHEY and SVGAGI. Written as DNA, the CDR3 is TGTGCCAGCAGTTACACAGGGGGTACGGCCAATGAGCAGTTCTTC. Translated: CASSYTGGTANEQFF.

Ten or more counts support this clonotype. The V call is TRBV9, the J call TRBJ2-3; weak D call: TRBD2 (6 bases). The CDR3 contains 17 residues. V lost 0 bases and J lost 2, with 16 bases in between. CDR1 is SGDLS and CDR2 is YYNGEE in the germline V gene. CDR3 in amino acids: CASSVGGTRGNTDTQYF. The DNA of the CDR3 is TGTGCCAGCAGCGTAGGGGGCACCCGGGGGAACACAGATACGCAGTATTTT.

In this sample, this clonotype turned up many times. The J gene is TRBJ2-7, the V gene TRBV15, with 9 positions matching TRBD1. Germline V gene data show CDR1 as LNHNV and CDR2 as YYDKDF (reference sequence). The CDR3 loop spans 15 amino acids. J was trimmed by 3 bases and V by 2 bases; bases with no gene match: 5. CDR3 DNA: TGTGCCACCAGCAGAAAAGACAGGGGGGGCTACGAGCAGTACTTC. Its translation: CATSRKDRGGYEQYF.

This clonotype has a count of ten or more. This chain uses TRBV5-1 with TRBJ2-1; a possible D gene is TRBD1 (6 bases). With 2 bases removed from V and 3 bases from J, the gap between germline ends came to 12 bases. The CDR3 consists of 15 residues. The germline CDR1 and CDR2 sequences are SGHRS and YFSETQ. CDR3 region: CASSLNTGFYNEQFF. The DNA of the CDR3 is TGCGCCAGCAGCTTAAACACAGGGTTCTACAATGAGCAGTTCTTC.

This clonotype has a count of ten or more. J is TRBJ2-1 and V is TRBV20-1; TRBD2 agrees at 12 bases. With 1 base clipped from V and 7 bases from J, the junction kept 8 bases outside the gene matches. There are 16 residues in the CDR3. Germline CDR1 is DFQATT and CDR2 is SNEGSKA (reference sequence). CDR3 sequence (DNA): TGCAGTGCTAGAGTGCCTAGCGGGAGGGCCTTAAATGAGCAGTTCTTC. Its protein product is CSARVPSGRALNEQFF.

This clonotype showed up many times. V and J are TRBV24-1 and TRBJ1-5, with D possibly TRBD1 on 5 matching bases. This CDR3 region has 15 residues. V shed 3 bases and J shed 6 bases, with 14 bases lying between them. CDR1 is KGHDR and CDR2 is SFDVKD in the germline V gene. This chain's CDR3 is CATSDRAGTGQPQHF. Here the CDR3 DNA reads TGTGCCACCAGTGATAGGGCAGGGACGGGTCAGCCCCAGCATTTT.

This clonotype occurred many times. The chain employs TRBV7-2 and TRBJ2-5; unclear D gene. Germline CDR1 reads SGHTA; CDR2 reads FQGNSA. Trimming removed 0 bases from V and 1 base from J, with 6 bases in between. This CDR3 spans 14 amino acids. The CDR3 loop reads CASSLAAGQETQYF. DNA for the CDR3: TGTGCCAGCAGCTTAGCGGCAGGCCAAGAGACCCAGTACTTC.

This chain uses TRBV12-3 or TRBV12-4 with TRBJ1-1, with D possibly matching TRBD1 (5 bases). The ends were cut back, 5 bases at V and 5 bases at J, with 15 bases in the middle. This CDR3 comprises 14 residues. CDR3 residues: CASSTRQGRTEAFF. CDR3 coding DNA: TGTGCCAGCAGTACCCGCCAGGGTCGTACTGAAGCTTTCTTT.

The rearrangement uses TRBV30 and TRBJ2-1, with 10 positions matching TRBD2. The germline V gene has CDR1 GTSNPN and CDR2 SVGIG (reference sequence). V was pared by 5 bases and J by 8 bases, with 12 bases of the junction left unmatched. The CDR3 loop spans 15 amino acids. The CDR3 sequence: CAWASGRAVGDEQFF. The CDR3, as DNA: TGTGCCTGGGCGAGCGGGAGGGCCGTCGGGGATGAGCAGTTCTTC. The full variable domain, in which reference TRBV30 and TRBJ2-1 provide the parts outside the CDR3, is SQTIHQWPATLVQPVGSPLSLECTVEGTSNPNLYWYRQAAGRGLQLLFYSVGIGQISSEVPQNLSASRPQDRQFILSSKKLLLSDSGFYLCAWASGRAVGDEQFFGPGTRLTVL.

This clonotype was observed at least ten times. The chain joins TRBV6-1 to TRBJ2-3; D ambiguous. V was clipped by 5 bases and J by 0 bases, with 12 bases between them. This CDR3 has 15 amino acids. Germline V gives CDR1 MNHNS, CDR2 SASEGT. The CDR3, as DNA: TGTGCCAGCAGTTATGGTCTTAGAAGCACAGATACGCAGTATTTT. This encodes CASSYGLRSTDTQYF.

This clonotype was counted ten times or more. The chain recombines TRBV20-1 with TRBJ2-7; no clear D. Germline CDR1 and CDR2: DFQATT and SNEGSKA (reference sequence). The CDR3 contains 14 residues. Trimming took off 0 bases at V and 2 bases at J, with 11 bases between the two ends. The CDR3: CSARDRRNPYEQYF. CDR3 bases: TGCAGTGCTAGAGATCGACGGAACCCCTACGAGCAGTACTTC.

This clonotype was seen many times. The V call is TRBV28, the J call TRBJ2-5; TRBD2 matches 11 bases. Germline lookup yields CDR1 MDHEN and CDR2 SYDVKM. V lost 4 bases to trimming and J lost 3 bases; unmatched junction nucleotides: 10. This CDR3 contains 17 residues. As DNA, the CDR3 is TGTGCCAGCAGTTCCCCGGGTAGCGGGAGGGTCGAAGAGACCCAGTACTTC. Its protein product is CASSSPGSGRVEETQYF.